A selection of T cell receptor beta chains follows, all from one sample in a study of CD8+ T cells in alopecia areata. Only in-frame clones appear in the TCRdb table, and some are missing; sequencing was by immunoSEQ multiplex PCR. The sample records 80,000 to 100,000 clones, about 45% being singletons. Sequenced input: CD4+ T cells sorted from blood. The receptors were gathered from a human donor with alopecia areata. The CDR3 runs from the conserved cysteine through the conserved F or W. A D gene is named only where the DNA matches it firmly.

.,13,TRBJ1-2,TRBV29-1,CSVEGGKIYGYTF
TRBD2,16,TRBJ2-5,TRBV7-9,CASSSQLAGGTETQYF
.,13,TRBJ2-1,TRBV30,CAGAGTFYNEQFF
.,15,TRBJ2-7,TRBV5-1,CASSFSRGSHYEQYF
.,13,TRBJ2-7,TRBV7-2,CASSLRGNGEQYF
.,11,TRBJ1-2,TRBV5-1,CASSRQGGYTF
.,11,TRBJ1-1,TRBV30,CAWSRSEGAFF
.,13,TRBJ2-7,TRBV28,CASSLGLVDEQYF
.,14,TRBJ2-7,TRBV29-1,CSARATGTNNEQYF
.,14,TRBJ2-1,TRBV30,CAWSVGGSNHEQFF
.,14,TRBJ2-6,TRBV30,CAWSRTSGANVLTF
TRBD2,15,TRBJ2-1,TRBV29-1,CSVARRLAGPNEQFF
.,17,TRBJ2-1,TRBV28,CASSFSAGLGDPDEQFF
.,15,TRBJ1-1,TRBV6-5,CASSRDRESSTEAFF
TRBD1,12,TRBJ1-2,TRBV7-9,CASSPGQGGYTF
.,10,TRBJ2-1,TRBV20-1,CSARRTEQFF
.,13,TRBJ1-2,TRBV7-2,CASSLPVDYGYTF
TRBD2,15,TRBJ2-1,TRBV4-3,CASSHVGLAYNEQFF
.,13,TRBJ2-7,TRBV29-1,CSVVIGGFYEQYF
.,17,TRBJ2-2,TRBV7-8,CASRPNWRRTNTGELFF
.,13,TRBJ1-2,TRBV23-1,CASSQYRGDGYTF
.,14,TRBJ2-3,TRBV5-1,CASSFTIGPDTQYF
TRBD2,15,TRBJ2-3,TRBV30,CAWIGLAGYTDTQYF
.,14,TRBJ1-4,TRBV29-1,CSVKGGTSNEKLFF
.,15,TRBJ2-3,TRBV7-9,CASSLVGTTTDTQYF
.,11,TRBJ2-7,TRBV29-1,CSVGLSYEQYF
.,15,TRBJ1-5,TRBV7-3,CASSSAWGGNQPQHF
TRBD1,13,TRBJ1-1,TRBV7-9,CASSSTGATEAFF
TRBD2,14,TRBJ2-7,TRBV7-2,CASSPSGIPYEQYF
TRBD1,17,TRBJ2-7,TRBV4-1,CASSHPRGDRGSYEQYF
.,16,TRBJ2-5,TRBV11-3,CASSLGFRGGQETQYF